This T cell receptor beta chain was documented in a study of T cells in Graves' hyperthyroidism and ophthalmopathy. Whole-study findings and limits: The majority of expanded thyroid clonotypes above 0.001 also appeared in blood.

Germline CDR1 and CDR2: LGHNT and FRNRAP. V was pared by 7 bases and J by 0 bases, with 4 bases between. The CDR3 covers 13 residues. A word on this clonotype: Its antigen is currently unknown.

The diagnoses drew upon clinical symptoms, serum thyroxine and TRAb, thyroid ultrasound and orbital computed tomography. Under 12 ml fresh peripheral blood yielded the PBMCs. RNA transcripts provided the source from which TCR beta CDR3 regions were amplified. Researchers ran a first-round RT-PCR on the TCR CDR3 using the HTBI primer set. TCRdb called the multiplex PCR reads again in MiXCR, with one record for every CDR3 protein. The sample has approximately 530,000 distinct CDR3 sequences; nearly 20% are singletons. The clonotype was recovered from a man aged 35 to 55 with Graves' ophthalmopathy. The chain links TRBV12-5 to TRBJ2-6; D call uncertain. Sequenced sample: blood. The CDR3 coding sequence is TGTGCTAGTGAAAACTCTGGGGCCAACGTCCTGACTTTC. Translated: CASENSGANVLTF.